The text below deals with one TCR beta chain. The data are from a study of blood T cell repertoires in COVID-19. TCRdb's table, derived via immunoSEQ multiplex PCR, lists solely in-frame clones and lacks some. The profile covers around 150,000 clones, with over 80% appearing a single time and roughly 9% taken by the ten largest. This CDR3 has 15 amino acids. The germline V gene encodes CDR1 SGHTA and CDR2 FQGNSA. Trimming at V came to 5 bases and at J to 9 bases, leaving 13 bases not matched to a gene. The origin of this receptor is a woman of 80 years or more with active or convalescent COVID-19. This chain joins TRBV7-2 and TRBJ1-5; TRBD1 aligns across 7 bases. Sequencing used peripheral blood. CDR3 amino acids: CASSRDSNPSGPQHF. The CDR3 DNA sequence: TGTGCCAGCAGCAGGGACAGTAACCCCAGCGGGCCCCAGCATTTT.